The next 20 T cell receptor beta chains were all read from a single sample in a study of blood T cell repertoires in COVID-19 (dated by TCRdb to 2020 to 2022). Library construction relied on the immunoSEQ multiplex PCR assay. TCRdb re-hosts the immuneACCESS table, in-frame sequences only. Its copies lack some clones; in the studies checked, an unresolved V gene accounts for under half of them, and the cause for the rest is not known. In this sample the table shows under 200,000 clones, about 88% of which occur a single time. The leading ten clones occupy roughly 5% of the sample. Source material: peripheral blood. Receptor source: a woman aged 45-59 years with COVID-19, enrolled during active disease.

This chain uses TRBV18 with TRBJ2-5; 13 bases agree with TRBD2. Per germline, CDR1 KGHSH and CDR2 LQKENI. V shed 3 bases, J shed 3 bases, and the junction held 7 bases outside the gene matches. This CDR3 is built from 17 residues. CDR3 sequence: CASSPRAGTSGEETQYF. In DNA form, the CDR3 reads TGTGCCAGCTCACCCCGCGCAGGGACTAGCGGGGAAGAGACCCAGTACTTC.

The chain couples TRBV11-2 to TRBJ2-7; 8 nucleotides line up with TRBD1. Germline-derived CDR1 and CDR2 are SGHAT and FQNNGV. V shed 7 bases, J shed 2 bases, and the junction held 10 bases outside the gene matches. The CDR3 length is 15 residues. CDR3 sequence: CASTLSGQGTYEQYF. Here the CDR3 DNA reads TGTGCCAGCACTTTGTCTGGACAGGGAACCTACGAGCAGTACTTC.

This chain's CDR3 is CAWSVGGIFSGANVLTF. CDR3 coding DNA: TGTGCCTGGAGTGTAGGAGGTATCTTCTCTGGGGCCAACGTCCTGACTTTC. The chain combines TRBV30 with TRBJ2-6; tentatively, D is TRBD2 (5 bases). The CDR3 has 17 amino acids. Trimming left V 0 bases short and J 0 bases short, with 12 bases between. Germline V lookup: CDR1 GTSNPN, CDR2 SVGIG (reference sequence). The entire variable domain, with the rest obtained from reference TRBV30 and TRBJ2-6, is as follows: SQTIHQWPATLVQPVGSPLSLECTVEGTSNPNLYWYRQAAGRGLQLLFYSVGIGQISSEVPQNLSASRPQDRQFILSSKKLLLSDSGFYLCAWSVGGIFSGANVLTFGAGSRLTVL.

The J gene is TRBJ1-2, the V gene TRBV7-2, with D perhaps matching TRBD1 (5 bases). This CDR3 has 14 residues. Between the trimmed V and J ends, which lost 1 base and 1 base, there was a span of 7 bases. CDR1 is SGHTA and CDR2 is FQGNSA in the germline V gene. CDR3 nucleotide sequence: TGTGCCAGCAGCTTAGTAGGGGATAACTATGGCTACACCTTC. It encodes CASSLVGDNYGYTF.

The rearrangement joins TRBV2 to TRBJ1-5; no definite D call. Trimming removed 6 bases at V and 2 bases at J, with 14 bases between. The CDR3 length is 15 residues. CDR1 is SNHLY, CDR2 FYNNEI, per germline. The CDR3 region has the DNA TGTGCCAGCAGCACGCAGGAGGGCGGCAATCAGCCCCAGCATTTT. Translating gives CASSTQEGGNQPQHF.

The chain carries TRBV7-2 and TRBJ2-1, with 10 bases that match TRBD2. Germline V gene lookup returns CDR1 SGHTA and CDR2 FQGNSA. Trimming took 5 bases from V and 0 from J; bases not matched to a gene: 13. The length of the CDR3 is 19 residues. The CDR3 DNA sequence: TGTGCCAGCAGCCCCCTGTCTAGCGGGGGCGGGAGCTCCTACAATGAGCAGTTCTTC. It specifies CASSPLSSGGGSSYNEQFF. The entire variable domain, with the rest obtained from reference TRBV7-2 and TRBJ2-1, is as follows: GAGVSQSPSNKVTEKGKDVELRCDPISGHTALYWYRQSLGQGLEFLIYFQGNSAPDKSGLPSDRFSAERTGGSVSTLTIQRTQQEDSAVYLCASSPLSSGGGSSYNEQFFGPGTRLTVL.

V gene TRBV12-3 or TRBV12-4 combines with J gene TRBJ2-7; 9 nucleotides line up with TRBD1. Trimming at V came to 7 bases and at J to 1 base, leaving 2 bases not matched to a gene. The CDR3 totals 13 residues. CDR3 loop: CASTGTGSYEQYF. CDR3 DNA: TGTGCCAGCACCGGGACAGGGTCCTACGAGCAGTACTTC.

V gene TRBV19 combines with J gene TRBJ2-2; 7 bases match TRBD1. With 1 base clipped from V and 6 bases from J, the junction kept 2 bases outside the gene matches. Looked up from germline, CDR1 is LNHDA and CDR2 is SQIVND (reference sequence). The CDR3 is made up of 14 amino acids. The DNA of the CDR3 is TGTGCCAGTAGTATAGCAGGGGGACCCGGGGAGCTGTTTTTT. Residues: CASSIAGGPGELFF.

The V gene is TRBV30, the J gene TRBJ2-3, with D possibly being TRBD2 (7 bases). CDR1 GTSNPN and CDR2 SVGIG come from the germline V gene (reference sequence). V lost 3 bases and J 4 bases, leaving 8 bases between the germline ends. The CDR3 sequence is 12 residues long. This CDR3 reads CAWRGGADTQYF. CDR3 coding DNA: TGTGCCTGGAGAGGGGGGGCAGATACGCAGTATTTT.

CDR3 nucleotide sequence: TGTGCCAGCAGTTACGGGACAGCGCTGGGGGAAAAACTGTTTTTT. Encoded protein: CASSYGTALGEKLFF. This chain joins TRBV6-5 and TRBJ1-4; TRBD1 aligns across 7 bases. The CDR3 sequence is 15 residues long. The V and J ends lost 2 bases and 8 bases, in that order; junction bases with no gene match: 8. The germline V gene encodes CDR1 MNHEY and CDR2 SVGAGI.

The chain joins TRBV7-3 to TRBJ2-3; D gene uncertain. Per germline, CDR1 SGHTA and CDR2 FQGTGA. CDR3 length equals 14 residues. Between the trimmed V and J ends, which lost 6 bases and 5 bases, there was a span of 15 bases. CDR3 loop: CASSSAVSVDTQYF. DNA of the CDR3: TGTGCCAGCAGTTCCGCGGTTAGTGTAGATACGCAGTATTTT.

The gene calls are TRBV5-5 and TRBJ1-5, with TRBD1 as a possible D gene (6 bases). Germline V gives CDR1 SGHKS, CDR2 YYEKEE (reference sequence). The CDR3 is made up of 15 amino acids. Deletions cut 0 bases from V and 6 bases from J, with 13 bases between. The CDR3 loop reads CASSLVGGAIQPQHF. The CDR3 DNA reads TGTGCCAGCAGCTTGGTCGGGGGGGCCATTCAGCCCCAGCATTTT.

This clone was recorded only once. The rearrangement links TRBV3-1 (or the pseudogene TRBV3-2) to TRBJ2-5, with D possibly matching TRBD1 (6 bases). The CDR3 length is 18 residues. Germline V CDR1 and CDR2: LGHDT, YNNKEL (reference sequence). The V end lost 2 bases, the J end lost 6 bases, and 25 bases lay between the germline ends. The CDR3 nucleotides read TGTGCCAGCAGCCAAATGCCTAAGGGTCCGGGACATCTCAAGACCCAGTACTTC. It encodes CASSQMPKGPGHLKTQYF.

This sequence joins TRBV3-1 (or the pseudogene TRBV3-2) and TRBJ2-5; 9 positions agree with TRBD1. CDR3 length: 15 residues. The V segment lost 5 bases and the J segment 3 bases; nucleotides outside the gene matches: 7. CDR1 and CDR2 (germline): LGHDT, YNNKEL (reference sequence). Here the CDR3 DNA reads TGTGCCAGCAGCTCCCCCGGGACAGGGAAAGAGACCCAGTACTTC. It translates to CASSSPGTGKETQYF.

The CDR3 protein is CASRYSEDNQPQHF. The CDR3 DNA sequence: TGTGCCAGCAGGTACAGCGAAGACAATCAGCCCCAGCATTTT. V gene TRBV6-6 combines with J gene TRBJ1-5, with unresolved D. This CDR3 is built from 14 residues. The V end lost 6 bases, the J end lost 3 bases, and 12 bases lay between the germline ends. The germline CDR1 and CDR2 sequences are MNHNY and SVGAGI (reference sequence).

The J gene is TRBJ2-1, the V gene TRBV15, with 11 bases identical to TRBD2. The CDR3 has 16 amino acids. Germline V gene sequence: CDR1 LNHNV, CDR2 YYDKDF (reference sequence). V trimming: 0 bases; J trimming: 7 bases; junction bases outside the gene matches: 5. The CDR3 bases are TGTGCCACCAGCAGAGATAAGCTAGCGGGGGGTAATGAGCAGTTCTTC. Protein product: CATSRDKLAGGNEQFF.

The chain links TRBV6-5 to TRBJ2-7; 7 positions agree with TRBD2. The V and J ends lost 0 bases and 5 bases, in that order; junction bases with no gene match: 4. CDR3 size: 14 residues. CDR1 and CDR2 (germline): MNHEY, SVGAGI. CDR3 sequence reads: CASSYSPGRDEQYF. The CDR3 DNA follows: TGTGCCAGCAGTTACTCGCCAGGGAGGGACGAGCAGTACTTC.

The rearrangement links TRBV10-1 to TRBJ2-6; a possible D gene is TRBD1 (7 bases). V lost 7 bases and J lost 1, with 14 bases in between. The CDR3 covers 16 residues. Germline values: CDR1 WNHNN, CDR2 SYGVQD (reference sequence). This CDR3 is CASIQQGRSGANVLTF. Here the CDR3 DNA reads TGCGCCAGCATACAACAGGGGAGGTCTGGGGCCAACGTCCTGACTTTC.

This CDR3 is CASSQSGLSSTDTQYF. CDR3 nucleotide sequence: TGCGCCAGCAGCCAATCAGGGCTTAGTAGCACAGATACGCAGTATTTT. The chain links TRBV4-3 to TRBJ2-3; D possibly corresponds to TRBD1 (5 bases). The CDR3 consists of 16 residues. Germline V gene sequence: CDR1 LGHNA, CDR2 YSLEER. V lost 2 bases to trimming and J lost 0 bases, with 12 bases between them.

CDR3: CASSSGTGYQPQHF. CDR3 bases: TGTGCCAGCAGCTCCGGGACAGGATATCAGCCCCAGCATTTT. J is TRBJ1-5 and V is TRBV11-2, with TRBD1 matching 8 bases. This CDR3 has 14 amino acids. The germline V gene encodes CDR1 SGHAT and CDR2 FQNNGV. The V and J ends lost 4 bases and 5 bases, in that order; junction bases with no gene match: 4.